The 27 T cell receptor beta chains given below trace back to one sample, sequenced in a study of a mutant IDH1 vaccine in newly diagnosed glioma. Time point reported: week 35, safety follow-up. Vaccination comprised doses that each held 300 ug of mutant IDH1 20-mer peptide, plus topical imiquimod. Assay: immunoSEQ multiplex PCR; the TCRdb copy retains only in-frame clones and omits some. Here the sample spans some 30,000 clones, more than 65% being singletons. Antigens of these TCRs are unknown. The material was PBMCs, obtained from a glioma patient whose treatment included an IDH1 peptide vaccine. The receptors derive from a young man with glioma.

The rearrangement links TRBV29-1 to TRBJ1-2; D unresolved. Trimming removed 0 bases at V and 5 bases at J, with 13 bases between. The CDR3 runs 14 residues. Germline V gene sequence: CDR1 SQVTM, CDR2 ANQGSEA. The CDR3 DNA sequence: TGCAGCGTTGAAGAACGCCAGGTTTTTTATGGCTACACCTTC. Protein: CSVEERQVFYGYTF.

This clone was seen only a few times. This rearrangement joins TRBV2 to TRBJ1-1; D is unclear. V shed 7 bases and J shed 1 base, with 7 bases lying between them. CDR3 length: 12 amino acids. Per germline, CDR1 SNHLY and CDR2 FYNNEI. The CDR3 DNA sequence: TGTGCCAGCAATCGCCAGAACACTGAAGCTTTCTTT. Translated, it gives CASNRQNTEAFF.

CDR3 loop: CATMGLSYEQYF. CDR3 nucleotides: TGTGCCACCATGGGACTATCCTACGAGCAGTACTTC. The chain links TRBV27 to TRBJ2-7; TRBD2 aligns across 7 bases. The CDR3 has 12 amino acids. The trim removed 10 bases at V and 1 base at J, leaving 4 bases unmatched. CDR1 is MNHEY and CDR2 is SMNVEV in the germline V gene (reference sequence).

The CDR3 DNA sequence: TGTGCCAGCAGGGCGAACACTGAAGCTTTCTTT. It codes for CASRANTEAFF. The chain uses TRBV6-5 and TRBJ1-1; D ambiguous. The CDR3 is made up of 11 amino acids. Trimming removed 6 bases from V and 1 base from J, with 3 bases in between. CDR1 is MNHEY, CDR2 SVGAGI, per germline.

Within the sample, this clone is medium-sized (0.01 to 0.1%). The CDR3 DNA is TGTGCCAGCAGTGATGAGTCCGACAGGGGGGGCCCTGAAGCTTTCTTT. Its translation: CASSDESDRGGPEAFF. The genes are TRBV25-1 and TRBJ1-1; 9 bases are shared with TRBD1. The CDR3 length is 16 residues. Unmatched junction bases numbered 11, after V lost 3 bases and J lost 6 bases. Germline CDR1 MGHDK, CDR2 SYGVNS.

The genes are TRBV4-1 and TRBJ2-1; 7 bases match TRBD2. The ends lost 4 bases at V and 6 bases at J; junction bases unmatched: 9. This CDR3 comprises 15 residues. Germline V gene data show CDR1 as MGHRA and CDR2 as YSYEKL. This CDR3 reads CASSPLGEGVNEQFF. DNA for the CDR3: TGCGCCAGCAGCCCATTGGGGGAGGGAGTCAATGAGCAGTTCTTC.

CDR3 DNA sequence: TGCGCCAGCAGCTGGCCGGGACAGCCGAGCAGCTACACCTTC. Amino acid sequence: CASSWPGQPSSYTF. V is TRBV5-1 and J is TRBJ1-2, with 7 nucleotides matching TRBD1. The CDR3 sequence is 14 residues long. V lost 3 bases, J lost 9 bases, and 11 bases stayed unmatched. Germline-derived CDR1 and CDR2 are SGHRS and YFSETQ.

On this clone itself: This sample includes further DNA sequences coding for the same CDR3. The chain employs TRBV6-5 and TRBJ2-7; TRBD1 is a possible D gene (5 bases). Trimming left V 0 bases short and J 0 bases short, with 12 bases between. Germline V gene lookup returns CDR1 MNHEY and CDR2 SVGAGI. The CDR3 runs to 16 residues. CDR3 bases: TGTGCCAGCAGTTACTCGATTGGAGACAGCTCCTACGAGCAGTACTTC. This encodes CASSYSIGDSSYEQYF.

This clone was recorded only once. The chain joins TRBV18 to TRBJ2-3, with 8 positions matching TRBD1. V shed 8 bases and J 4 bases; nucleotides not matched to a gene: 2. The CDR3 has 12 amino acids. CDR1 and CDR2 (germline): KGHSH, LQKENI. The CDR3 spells CASRTGPDTQYF. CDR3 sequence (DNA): TGTGCCAGCCGGACAGGGCCAGATACGCAGTATTTT.

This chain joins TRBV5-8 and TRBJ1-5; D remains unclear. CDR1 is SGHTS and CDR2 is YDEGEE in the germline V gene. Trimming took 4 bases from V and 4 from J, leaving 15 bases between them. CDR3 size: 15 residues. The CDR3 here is CASSPEGRRNQPQHF. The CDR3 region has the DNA TGTGCCAGCAGCCCAGAAGGGAGGCGGAATCAGCCCCAGCATTTT.

CDR3 DNA: TGTGCCAGCAGCAGTTCGCCGTCAGAGACCCAGTACTTC. Its translation is CASSSSPSETQYF. The chain uses TRBV9 and TRBJ2-5, with D unresolved. There are 13 residues in the CDR3. Trimming left V 4 bases short and J 4 bases short, with 11 bases between. Germline values: CDR1 SGDLS, CDR2 YYNGEE.

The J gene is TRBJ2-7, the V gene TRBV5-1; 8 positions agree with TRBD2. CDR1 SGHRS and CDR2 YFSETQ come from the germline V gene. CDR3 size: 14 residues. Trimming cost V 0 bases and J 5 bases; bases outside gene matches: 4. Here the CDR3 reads CASSLASGRHEQYF. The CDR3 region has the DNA TGCGCCAGCAGCTTGGCCAGCGGGAGACACGAGCAGTACTTC.

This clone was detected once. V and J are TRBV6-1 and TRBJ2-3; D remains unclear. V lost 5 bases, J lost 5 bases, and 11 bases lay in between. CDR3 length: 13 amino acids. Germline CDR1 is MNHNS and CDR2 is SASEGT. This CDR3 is CASSTERLDTQYF. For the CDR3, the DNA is TGTGCCAGCAGTACAGAACGTTTAGATACGCAGTATTTT.

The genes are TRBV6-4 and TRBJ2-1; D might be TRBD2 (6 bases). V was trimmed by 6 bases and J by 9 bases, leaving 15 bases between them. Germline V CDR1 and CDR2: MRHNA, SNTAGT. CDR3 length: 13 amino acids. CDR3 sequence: CASSPRLVGEQFF. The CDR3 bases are TGTGCCAGCAGCCCCAGACTAGTCGGTGAGCAGTTCTTC.

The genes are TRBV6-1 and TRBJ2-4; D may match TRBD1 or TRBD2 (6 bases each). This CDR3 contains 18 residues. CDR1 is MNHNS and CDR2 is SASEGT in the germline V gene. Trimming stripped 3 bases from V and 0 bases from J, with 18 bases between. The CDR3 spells CASSDMPPGAEAKNIQYF. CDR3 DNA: TGTGCCAGCAGTGACATGCCCCCGGGGGCAGAAGCCAAAAACATTCAGTACTTC.

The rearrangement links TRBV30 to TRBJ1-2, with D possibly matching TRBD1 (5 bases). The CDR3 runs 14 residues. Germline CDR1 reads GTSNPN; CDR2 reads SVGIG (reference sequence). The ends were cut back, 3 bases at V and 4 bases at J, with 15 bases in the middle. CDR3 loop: CAWRDIGEPYGYTF. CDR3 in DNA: TGTGCCTGGAGAGACATAGGGGAGCCCTATGGCTACACCTTC.

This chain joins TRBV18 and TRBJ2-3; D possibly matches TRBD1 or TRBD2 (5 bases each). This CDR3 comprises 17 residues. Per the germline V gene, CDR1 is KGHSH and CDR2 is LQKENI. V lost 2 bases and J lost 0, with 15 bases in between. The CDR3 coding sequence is TGTGCCAGCTCACCAATGGGGGTGATCTGGAGCACAGATACGCAGTATTTT. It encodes CASSPMGVIWSTDTQYF.

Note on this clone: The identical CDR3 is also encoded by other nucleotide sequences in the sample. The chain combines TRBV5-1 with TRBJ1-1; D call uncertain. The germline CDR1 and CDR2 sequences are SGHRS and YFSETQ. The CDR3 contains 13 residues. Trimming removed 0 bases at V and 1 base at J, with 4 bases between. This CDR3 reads CASSLGGNTEAFF. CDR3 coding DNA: TGCGCCAGCAGCTTGGGGGGGAACACTGAAGCTTTCTTT.

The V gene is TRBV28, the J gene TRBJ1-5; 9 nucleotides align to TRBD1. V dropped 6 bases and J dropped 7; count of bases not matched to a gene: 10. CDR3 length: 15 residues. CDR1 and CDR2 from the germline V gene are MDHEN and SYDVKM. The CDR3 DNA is TGTGCCAGCAGCAGGACAGGGGTATCAGGCCAGCCCCAGCATTTT. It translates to CASSRTGVSGQPQHF.

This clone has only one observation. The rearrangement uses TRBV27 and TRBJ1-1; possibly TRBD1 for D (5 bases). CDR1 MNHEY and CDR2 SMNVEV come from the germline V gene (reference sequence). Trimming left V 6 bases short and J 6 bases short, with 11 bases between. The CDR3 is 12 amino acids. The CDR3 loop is CASSRPGAEAFF. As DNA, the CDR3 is TGTGCCAGCAGCCGGCCGGGGGCTGAAGCTTTCTTT.

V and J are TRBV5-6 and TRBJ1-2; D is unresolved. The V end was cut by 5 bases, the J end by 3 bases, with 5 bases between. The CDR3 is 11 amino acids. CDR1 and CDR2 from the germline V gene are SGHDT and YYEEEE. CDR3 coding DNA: TGTGCCAGCAGTAGTGACTATGGCTACACCTTC. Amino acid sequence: CASSSDYGYTF.

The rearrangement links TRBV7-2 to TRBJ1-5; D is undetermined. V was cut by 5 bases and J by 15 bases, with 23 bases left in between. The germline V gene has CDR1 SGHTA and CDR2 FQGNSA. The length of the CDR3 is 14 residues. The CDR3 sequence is CASSGRTDTPKGHF. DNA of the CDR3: TGTGCCAGCAGCGGGAGAACAGACACTCCTAAAGGGCATTTT.

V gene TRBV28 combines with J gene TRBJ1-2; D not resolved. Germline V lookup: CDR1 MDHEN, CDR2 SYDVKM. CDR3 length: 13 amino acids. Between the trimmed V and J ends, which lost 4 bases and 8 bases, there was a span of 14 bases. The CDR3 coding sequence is TGTGCCAGCAGTTCAAGCGGAGGGCACGGCTACACCTTC. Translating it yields CASSSSGGHGYTF.

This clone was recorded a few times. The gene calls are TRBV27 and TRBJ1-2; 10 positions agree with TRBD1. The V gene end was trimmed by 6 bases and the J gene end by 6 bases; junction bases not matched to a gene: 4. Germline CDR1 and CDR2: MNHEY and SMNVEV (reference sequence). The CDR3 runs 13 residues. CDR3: CASRQTGGDGYTF. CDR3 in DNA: TGTGCCAGCAGACAGACAGGGGGCGATGGCTACACCTTC.

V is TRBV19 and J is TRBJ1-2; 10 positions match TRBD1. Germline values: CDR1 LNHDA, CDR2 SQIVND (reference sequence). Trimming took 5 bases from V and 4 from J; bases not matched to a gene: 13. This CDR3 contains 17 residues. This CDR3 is CASSARRDRGSRYGYTF. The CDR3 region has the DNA TGTGCCAGTAGTGCCCGCCGGGACAGGGGTTCGCGCTATGGCTACACCTTC.

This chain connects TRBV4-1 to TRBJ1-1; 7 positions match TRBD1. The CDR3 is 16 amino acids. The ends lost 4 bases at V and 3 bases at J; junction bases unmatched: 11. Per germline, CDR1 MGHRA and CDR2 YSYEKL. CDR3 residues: CASSPSGTDEYTEAFF. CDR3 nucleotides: TGCGCCAGCAGCCCGAGCGGGACAGACGAATACACTGAAGCTTTCTTT.

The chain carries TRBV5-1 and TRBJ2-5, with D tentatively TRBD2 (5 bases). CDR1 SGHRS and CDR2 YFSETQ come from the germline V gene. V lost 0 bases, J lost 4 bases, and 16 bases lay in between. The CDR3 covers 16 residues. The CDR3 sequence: CASSLVPVSGLETQYF. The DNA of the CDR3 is TGCGCCAGCAGCTTGGTTCCGGTCAGCGGCCTAGAGACCCAGTACTTC.